The next 9 T cell receptor beta chains were all read from a single sample in a study of blood T cell repertoires in COVID-19. Some clones are missing from TCRdb's copy, which holds only in-frame ones; the method was immunoSEQ multiplex PCR. The data show around 190,000 clones, with less than 90% seen just once and 7.6% held by the top ten. The sequenced material came from peripheral blood. These receptors originate from a woman aged 70-85 years with COVID-19, enrolled during active disease.

The chain combines TRBV9 with TRBJ2-2; TRBD1 is a possible D gene (6 bases). The CDR3 is 17 residues long. V lost 0 bases to trimming and J lost 0 bases, with 12 bases between them. Germline CDR1 SGDLS, CDR2 YYNGEE. In DNA form, the CDR3 reads TGTGCCAGCAGCGTAGCAAAGGCAGGGGCGAACACCGGGGAGCTGTTTTTT. Translating gives CASSVAKAGANTGELFF.

The CDR3 is CAWRAGLNSPLHF. The DNA of the CDR3 is TGTGCCTGGAGAGCGGGACTTAATTCACCCCTCCACTTT. The chain employs TRBV30 and TRBJ1-6, with D maybe TRBD1 (5 bases). CDR1 and CDR2 from the germline V gene are GTSNPN and SVGIG (reference sequence). V gave up 3 bases and J gave up 6 bases, with 9 bases separating them. The CDR3 covers 13 residues.

The chain joins TRBV27 to TRBJ2-7, with TRBD1 matching over 7 bases. The CDR3 runs to 15 residues. Unmatched junction bases numbered 14, after V lost 8 bases and J lost 4 bases. The germline V gene has CDR1 MNHEY and CDR2 SMNVEV (reference sequence). DNA for the CDR3: TGTGCCAGCCGCTACTCGCTAGGGGGCGGGTACGAGCAGTACTTC. Translated, it gives CASRYSLGGGYEQYF.

The gene calls are TRBV3-1 (or the pseudogene TRBV3-2) and TRBJ1-4; TRBD1 is a possible D gene (6 bases). V lost 6 bases and J lost 2, with 10 bases in between. Germline CDR1 reads LGHDT; CDR2 reads YNNKEL (reference sequence). CDR3 length: 14 amino acids. The CDR3 loop reads CASSQQGTNEKLFF. The CDR3 DNA reads TGTGCCAGCAGTCAACAGGGCACTAATGAAAAACTGTTTTTT.

The gene calls are TRBV19 and TRBJ2-5; D unresolved. V lost 6 bases and J lost 1, with 12 bases in between. Germline CDR1 reads LNHDA; CDR2 reads SQIVND (reference sequence). The CDR3 length is 14 residues. In DNA, the CDR3 is TGTGCCAGTAGACATTCGACTGCCCAAGAGACCCAGTACTTC. This translates into CASRHSTAQETQYF.

The CDR3 is CASSSIQGNQPQHF. The DNA for the CDR3 is TGTGCCAGCAGTTCAATACAGGGAAATCAGCCCCAGCATTTT. The V call is TRBV28, the J call TRBJ1-5; D is perhaps TRBD1 (6 bases). CDR1 MDHEN and CDR2 SYDVKM come from the germline V gene. V shed 4 bases and J shed 4 bases, with 11 bases lying between them. This CDR3 has 14 residues.

The chain has TRBV30 and TRBJ2-3; 7 bases are a match to TRBD2. The CDR3 has 15 amino acids. Germline V gene lookup returns CDR1 GTSNPN and CDR2 SVGIG (reference sequence). V gave up 2 bases and J gave up 0 bases; unmatched junction bases: 5. CDR3 coding DNA: TGTGCCTGGAGTTGGGGGGGGAGCAGCACAGATACGCAGTATTTT. This gives the protein CAWSWGGSSTDTQYF.

The CDR3 reads CASSPGSISYNEQFF. In DNA, the CDR3 is TGCGCCAGCAGCCCGGGTTCTATTTCCTACAATGAGCAGTTCTTC. This chain connects TRBV5-1 to TRBJ2-1, with D unresolved. The CDR3 contains 15 residues. In germline, CDR1 is SGHRS, CDR2 YFSETQ. The V end lost 4 bases, the J end lost 1 base, and 12 bases lay between the germline ends.

The V gene is TRBV28, the J gene TRBJ2-7, with 11 nucleotides matching TRBD2. CDR3 length: 15 amino acids. Germline loops: CDR1 MDHEN, CDR2 SYDVKM. V lost 6 bases, J lost 1 base, and 5 bases stayed unmatched. CDR3: CASRAIAGGSYEQYF. The DNA for the CDR3 is TGTGCCAGCAGGGCAATAGCGGGAGGGTCCTACGAGCAGTACTTC.